This TCR beta chain was profiled in a study of T cell clonality in common variable immunodeficiency. TCRdb's copy holds only in-frame clones and misses some; the assay was immunoSEQ multiplex PCR. This set yields tens of thousands of clones and no singletons; the top ten hold 0.8% to 1%. The study's findings and limits: CVID subjects shared fewer TCRbeta clones than healthy controls did.

This clone was counted many times. The antigen is undetermined. The CDR3 end falls 3 residues outside the read, so it is completed with the germline J gene. CDR3 length: 14 amino acids. Trimming removed 5 bases from V and 4 bases from J; junction bases left unmatched: 6. The V gene's germline CDR1 is SEHNR and CDR2 FQNEAQ (reference sequence). The sample comprised peripheral blood mononuclear cells. This clonotype was sampled from a person between 18 and 75 years old in good health. This sequence joins TRBV7-9 and TRBJ1-2, with TRBD1 identical over 8 bases. CDR3 DNA (partial): TGTGCCAGCAGCGAAGGGACAGGACTCTATGGC. It is translated as CASSEGTGLYG. The whole CDR3 sequence reads CASSEGTGLYGYTF. The whole variable domain, remainder taken from reference TRBV7-9 and TRBJ1-2, is DTGVSQNPRHKITKRGQNVTFRCDPISEHNRLYWYRQTLGQGPEFLTYFQNEAQLEKSRLLSDRFSAERPKGSFSTLEIQRTEQGDSAMYLCASSEGTGLYGYTFGSGTRLTVV.